This T cell receptor beta chain was documented in a study of shared clonotypes between healthy human individuals. Sequenced by immunoSEQ multiplex PCR; TCRdb stores in-frame clones only, minus some. Among about 360,000 clones, roughly 70% were seen once, and the ten largest hold over 9.5%. J gave up 5 bases and V 10 bases, and 13 bases lay outside the gene matches. From germline, CDR1 is MDHEN and CDR2 SYDVKM. The CDR3 is 15 residues long. This clonotype was obtained from a man aged 25-45 years in good health. The material sequenced was memory CD4+ T cells sorted from blood. Stated subset: CD45RA-negative fraction. The V and J genes are TRBV28 and TRBJ2-7; the match to TRBD1 covers 11 bases. The CDR3 is CATPEEDRGQHEQYF. The CDR3 DNA follows: TGTGCCACACCTGAGGAGGACAGGGGGCAACACGAGCAGTACTTC.